This TCR beta chain was sequenced for a study of blood T cell repertoires in COVID-19. About the study: Spain, Italy and the United States supplied samples that represented acute and convalescent COVID-19.

Per the authors' pipeline: Researchers report that nucleated cell counts were estimated from reference gene primer amplification. TCRdb's copy holds only in-frame clones and misses some; the assay was immunoSEQ multiplex PCR. That table is the source of V, J and clone size, and D and trimming were worked out from the DNA. This table holds around 170,000 clones, around 85% found once. CDR1 is SGHAT and CDR2 is FQNNGV in the germline V gene. J was trimmed by 7 bases and V by 3 bases; bases with no gene match: 5. This CDR3 is 15 amino acids long. The TCR was taken from a man between 50 and 59 years old with active or convalescent COVID-19. The sample taken for sequencing was peripheral blood. V usage is TRBV11-2 and J usage is TRBJ1-6, with 8 positions matching TRBD1. CDR3: CASSFGTGVNSPLHF. CDR3 sequence (DNA): TGTGCCAGCAGCTTCGGGACAGGAGTAAATTCACCCCTCCACTTT.